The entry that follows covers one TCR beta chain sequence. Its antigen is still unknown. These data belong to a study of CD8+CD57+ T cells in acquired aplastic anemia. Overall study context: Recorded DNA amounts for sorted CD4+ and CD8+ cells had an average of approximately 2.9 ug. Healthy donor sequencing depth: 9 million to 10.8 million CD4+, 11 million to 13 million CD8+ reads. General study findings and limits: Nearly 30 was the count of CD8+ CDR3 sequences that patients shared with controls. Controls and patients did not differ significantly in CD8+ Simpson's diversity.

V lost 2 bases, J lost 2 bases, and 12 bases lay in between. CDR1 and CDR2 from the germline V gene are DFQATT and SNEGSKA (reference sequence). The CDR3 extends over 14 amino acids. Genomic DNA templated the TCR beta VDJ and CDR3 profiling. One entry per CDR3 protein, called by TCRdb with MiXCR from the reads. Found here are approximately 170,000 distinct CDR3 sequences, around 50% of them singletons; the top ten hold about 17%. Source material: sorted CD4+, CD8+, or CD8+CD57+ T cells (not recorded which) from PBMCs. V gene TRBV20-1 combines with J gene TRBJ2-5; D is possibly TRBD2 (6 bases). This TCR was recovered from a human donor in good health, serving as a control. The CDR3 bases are TGCAGTGCTAGACCCCGACTAGAACAAGAGACCCAGTACTTC. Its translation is CSARPRLEQETQYF.